This entry lists 13 T cell receptor beta chains sequenced from one sample in a study of cytomegalovirus exposure and HLA in healthy donors. 13 Jbeta primers and 60 Vbeta primers were used for the PCR. This table comes from immunoSEQ multiplex PCR, and its TCRdb copy is limited to in-frame clones, with some not included. The sample consists of about 73,000 clones, less than 80% of them appearing once. The sequenced sample consisted of PBMCs. The receptors come from a woman in her forties or fifties in good health and CMV-seropositive.

This chain connects TRBV27 to TRBJ2-5; the D gene is possibly TRBD2 (5 bases). The ends were cut back, 3 bases at V and 3 bases at J, with 8 bases in the middle. Germline V lookup: CDR1 MNHEY, CDR2 SMNVEV (reference sequence). There are 13 residues in the CDR3. The CDR3 loop reads CASSFREEETQYF. The CDR3 bases are TGTGCCAGCAGTTTTCGGGAAGAAGAGACCCAGTACTTC.

This chain links TRBV6-5 with TRBJ2-2; 9 positions agree with TRBD2. CDR3 length: 16 residues. J gave up 7 bases and V 0 bases, and 6 bases lay outside the gene matches. Germline V CDR1 and CDR2: MNHEY, SVGAGI. The CDR3 loop reads CASSYSAGGRHGELFF. DNA of the CDR3: TGTGCCAGCAGTTACTCAGCGGGGGGCCGTCACGGGGAGCTGTTTTTT.

This clone was detected a few times. This rearrangement joins TRBV5-4 to TRBJ2-2; D is possibly TRBD1 (5 bases). Germline CDR1 and CDR2: SGHNT and YYREEE (reference sequence). V was clipped by 3 bases and J by 3 bases, with 6 bases between them. The length of the CDR3 is 13 residues. This CDR3 reads CASSSQDTGELFF. The CDR3 bases are TGTGCCAGCAGCTCACAGGACACCGGGGAGCTGTTTTTT.

The chain carries TRBV19 and TRBJ2-7; D is possibly TRBD2 (6 bases). Germline V gives CDR1 LNHDA, CDR2 SQIVND (reference sequence). The CDR3 length is 14 residues. V was pared by 5 bases and J by 5 bases, with 16 bases between. The CDR3, as DNA: TGTGCCAGTAGTCACCGAGGCCGCGGGAACGAGCAGTACTTC. Translating gives CASSHRGRGNEQYF.

The chain has TRBV11-2 and TRBJ2-1; 7 bases fit TRBD2. Germline V gene sequence: CDR1 SGHAT, CDR2 FQNNGV. This CDR3 region has 14 residues. The J segment lost 4 bases and the V segment lost 3 bases, leaving 3 bases of the junction unmatched. The CDR3: CASSFGRGYNEQFF. For the CDR3, the DNA is TGTGCCAGCAGCTTTGGGAGGGGTTACAATGAGCAGTTCTTC.

The chain recombines TRBV5-1 with TRBJ2-5; maybe TRBD1 (6 bases). Looked up from germline, CDR1 is SGHRS and CDR2 is YFSETQ. V was pared by 3 bases and J by 8 bases, with 23 bases between. The CDR3 length is 16 residues. CDR3: CASSWAMDRVEITQYF. In DNA, the CDR3 is TGCGCCAGCAGCTGGGCGATGGACAGAGTCGAAATAACCCAGTACTTC.

The J gene is TRBJ1-2, the V gene TRBV7-8; 10 bases agree with TRBD1. The CDR3 loop spans 17 amino acids. Germline trimming cut 8 bases from V and 5 bases from J; bases unmatched to any gene: 17. Germline V gene sequence: CDR1 SGHVS, CDR2 FQNEAQ. CDR3 in amino acids: CASRSGTGDPELYGYTF. As DNA, the CDR3 is TGTGCCAGCCGATCCGGGACAGGGGATCCTGAACTATATGGCTACACCTTC.

J is TRBJ1-5 and V is TRBV6-4; a possible D gene is TRBD1 (5 bases). CDR1 is MRHNA and CDR2 is SNTAGT in the germline V gene. CDR3 length equals 13 residues. CDR3 amino acids: CPTGGLCNQPQHF. CDR3 bases: TGTCCAACCGGGGGTTTGTGCAATCAGCCCCAGCATTTT.

The chain uses TRBV29-1 and TRBJ1-2; D is ambiguous. CDR3 size: 13 residues. Germline V gene data show CDR1 as SQVTM and CDR2 as ANQGSEA. The V end was cut by 4 bases, the J end by 1 base, with 10 bases between. The CDR3 DNA sequence: TGCAGCGTTGGAGGGTACAGTAACTATGGCTACACCTTC. As protein: CSVGGYSNYGYTF.

Concerning this clone itself: Other DNA sequences of this sample code for an identical CDR3. This rearrangement joins TRBV9 to TRBJ2-1; TRBD2 agrees at 7 bases. This CDR3 region has 14 residues. Per germline, CDR1 SGDLS and CDR2 YYNGEE. V dropped 0 bases and J dropped 3; count of bases not matched to a gene: 0. This chain's CDR3 is CASSVGGGYNEQFF. The DNA for the CDR3 is TGTGCCAGCAGCGTAGGCGGGGGCTACAATGAGCAGTTCTTC.

The V and J genes are TRBV5-4 and TRBJ2-5, with D unresolved. The CDR3 consists of 12 residues. V was shortened by 0 bases and J by 5 bases, with 5 bases between the two germline ends. The germline V gene encodes CDR1 SGHNT and CDR2 YYREEE (reference sequence). The CDR3 sequence is CASSLARETQYF. As DNA, the CDR3 is TGTGCCAGCAGCTTGGCCAGGGAGACCCAGTACTTC.

This clone has a handful of counts. The rearrangement uses TRBV10-3 and TRBJ2-1; 7 bases agree with TRBD2. Germline lookup yields CDR1 ENHRY and CDR2 SYGVKD. V gave up 1 base and J gave up 0 bases; unmatched junction bases: 6. The CDR3 runs 17 residues. CDR3 in DNA: TGTGCCATCAGTGAGTGGGAGGGAACGAGCTCCTACAATGAGCAGTTCTTC. Encoded protein: CAISEWEGTSSYNEQFF.

The chain joins TRBV5-1 to TRBJ1-4; D remains ambiguous. V was pared by 3 bases and J by 10 bases, with 16 bases between. This CDR3 is 14 amino acids long. Germline lookup yields CDR1 SGHRS and CDR2 YFSETQ. CDR3 sequence reads: CASSSLAFSGKLFF. The CDR3 DNA reads TGCGCCAGCAGCTCCTTGGCATTTTCGGGAAAACTGTTTTTT.